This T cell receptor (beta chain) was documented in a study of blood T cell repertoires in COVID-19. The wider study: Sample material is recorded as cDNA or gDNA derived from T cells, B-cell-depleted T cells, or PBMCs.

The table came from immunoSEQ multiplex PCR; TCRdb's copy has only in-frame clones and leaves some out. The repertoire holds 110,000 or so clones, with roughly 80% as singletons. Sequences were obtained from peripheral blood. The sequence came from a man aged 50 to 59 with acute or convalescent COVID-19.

The CDR3 nucleotides are TGCGCCAGCAGCCTTTCAGGGGGCGCGAACACCGGGGAGCTGTTTTTT. Protein: CASSLSGGANTGELFF. This chain connects TRBV5-1 to TRBJ2-2, with TRBD1 identical over 8 bases. The germline CDR1 and CDR2 sequences are SGHRS and YFSETQ. V trimming: 4 bases; J trimming: 0 bases; junction bases outside the gene matches: 5. The CDR3 has 16 residues.